This TCR beta chain was documented in a study of T cell clones after liver transplantation. Turning to the study itself: Immunosuppression withdrawal was tried within 2 years after liver transplantation in this trial. Third-party-reactive TCRbeta sequences from pre-transplant mixed lymphocyte reactions served as antigen-independent comparators.

Regarding the study as a whole: Compared with third party-reactive sequences, donor-reactive ones declined more, independent of withdrawal success.

Points on this clone: Antigen specificity is unknown.

TCRdb's table, derived via immunoSEQ multiplex PCR, lists solely in-frame clones and lacks some. The sample lists 50,000 to 55,000 clones; over 65% were seen once. The TCR was taken from a human patient who received a liver transplant. Certain T cells may be donor cells from the graft. Sequenced here: CD4+ T cells from blood, sampled around 54 months after liver transplant.

This chain's CDR3 is CASRVNRYQPQHF. The CDR3 nucleotides are TGTGCCAGCAGAGTAAACAGGTATCAGCCCCAGCATTTT. The chain links TRBV28 to TRBJ1-5, with D maybe TRBD1 (5 bases). Trimming took 6 bases from V and 5 from J, leaving 11 bases between them. This CDR3 comprises 13 residues. CDR1 and CDR2 from the germline V gene are MDHEN and SYDVKM.